The TCR beta chain described here comes from a study of blood T cell repertoires in COVID-19. Study-level background: From T cells, B-cell-depleted T cells, or PBMCs came the material, which was cDNA or gDNA.

Measured with immunoSEQ multiplex PCR; TCRdb has only the in-frame clones, and not every one. The data hold 150,000 to 200,000 clones, with 89% observed a single time. The sequence derives from a man between 18 and 35 years old who had recovered from COVID-19. The sequenced material came from peripheral blood.

CDR3 protein: CASSPRGGSNQPQHF. The CDR3 DNA reads as TGTGCCAGCAGCCCTAGGGGGGGAAGCAATCAGCCCCAGCATTTT. The chain recombines TRBV5-5 with TRBJ1-5; weak D call: TRBD1 (6 bases). CDR3 size: 15 residues. Germline assignment: CDR1 SGHKS and CDR2 YYEKEE (reference sequence). The V end was cut by 4 bases, the J end by 1 base, with 12 bases between.